A single sample is the source of the 21 T cell receptor beta chains below, sequenced in a study of PD-L1 blockade in urothelial cancer. Time point in this sample: peripheral blood 6 weeks after treatment start. The assay was immunoSEQ multiplex PCR, and TCRdb's table has in-frame clones only and misses some. Of 66,000 or so clones listed, around nine tenths are singletons. Source: PBMCs, taken around atezolizumab (anti-PD-L1) treatment. The receptor source for this set is a man in his sixties with urothelial cancer.

This chain connects TRBV6-5 to TRBJ2-3; possibly TRBD2 for D (6 bases). This CDR3 has 16 amino acids. Germline V gives CDR1 MNHEY, CDR2 SVGAGI. Trimming removed 2 bases at V and 2 bases at J, with 14 bases between. The CDR3: CASSYVGSGFTDTQYF. The DNA of the CDR3 is TGTGCCAGCAGTTACGTAGGTAGCGGCTTCACAGATACGCAGTATTTT.

This clone was seen a handful of times. V and J are TRBV20-1 and TRBJ1-1; 7 bases agree with TRBD1. The CDR3 runs 10 residues. From germline, CDR1 is DFQATT and CDR2 SNEGSKA (reference sequence). V lost 6 bases, J lost 9 bases, and 4 bases stayed unmatched. CDR3 in DNA: TGCAGTGCGAGACAGGGTCAAGCTTTCTTT. This sequence encodes CSARQGQAFF.

The chain joins TRBV15 to TRBJ2-6; D is ambiguous. Trimming removed 2 bases from V and 2 bases from J, with 7 bases in between. This CDR3 has 15 residues. Germline V CDR1 and CDR2: LNHNV, YYDKDF (reference sequence). The CDR3 nucleotides are TGTGCCACCAGCAGACCTGTAACTGGGGCCAACGTCCTGACTTTC. It translates to CATSRPVTGANVLTF.

This chain links TRBV6-5 with TRBJ2-7; D is perhaps TRBD2 (6 bases). Germline assignment: CDR1 MNHEY and CDR2 SVGAGI. This CDR3 spans 14 amino acids. V gave up 4 bases and J gave up 1 base, with 11 bases separating them. The CDR3 region has the DNA TGTGCCAGCAGTTTCGGGACTGAGTCCTACGAGCAGTACTTC. As protein: CASSFGTESYEQYF.

The V and J genes are TRBV7-8 and TRBJ1-2, with D perhaps matching TRBD1 (5 bases). V lost 5 bases and J 2 bases, leaving 12 bases between the germline ends. There are 14 residues in the CDR3. Germline lookup yields CDR1 SGHVS and CDR2 FQNEAQ. CDR3 in amino acids: CASSTGQGNYGYTF. The DNA for the CDR3 is TGTGCCAGCAGCACAGGCCAGGGCAACTATGGCTACACCTTC.

This clone has only one observation. The chain has TRBV28 and TRBJ1-5; TRBD1 might be the D (6 bases). With 10 bases removed from V and 4 bases from J, the gap between germline ends came to 26 bases. The CDR3 has 17 residues. Germline CDR1 MDHEN, CDR2 SYDVKM. CDR3 amino acids: CATRWGHLNVGNQPQHF. In nucleotides, the CDR3 is TGTGCCACCCGCTGGGGACACCTTAACGTCGGTAATCAGCCCCAGCATTTT. Complete variable domain (other parts from reference TRBV28 and TRBJ1-5): DVKVTQSSRYLVKRTGEKVFLECVQDMDHENMFWYRQDPGLGLRLIYFSYDVKMKEKGDIPEGYSVSREKKERFSLILESASTNQTSMYLCATRWGHLNVGNQPQHFGDGTRLSIL.

This clone was observed a single time. The chain carries TRBV7-4 and TRBJ1-5; D is perhaps TRBD1 (6 bases). The CDR3 consists of 18 residues. Trimming removed 0 bases from V and 3 bases from J, with 18 bases in between. Looked up from germline, CDR1 is SGHVT and CDR2 is SQSDAQ. For the CDR3, the DNA is TGTGCCAGCAGCTTAGCGAGTACAGGACAGCCTTCCAATCAGCCCCAGCATTTT. Its protein is CASSLASTGQPSNQPQHF.

This chain joins TRBV7-3 and TRBJ2-5; D call uncertain. The CDR3 has 15 residues. Trimming cost V 5 bases and J 1 base, with 14 bases left between them. Germline CDR1 and CDR2: SGHTA and FQGTGA. CDR3 in amino acids: CASSRDPGGQETQYF. CDR3 DNA sequence: TGTGCCAGCAGCCGAGATCCCGGCGGCCAAGAGACCCAGTACTTC.

This clone was counted once. The chain couples TRBV4-3 to TRBJ1-6; 8 nucleotides align to TRBD1. CDR3 length: 18 amino acids. CDR1 is LGHNA, CDR2 YSLEER, per germline. J lost 7 bases, V lost 3 bases, and 14 bases had no gene match. CDR3 nucleotides: TGCGCCAGCAGCCATCAACAGGGGACAAGGGACAGGAATTCACCCCTCCACTTT. The encoded protein is CASSHQQGTRDRNSPLHF.

The chain joins TRBV27 to TRBJ1-6; 8 bases agree with TRBD1. Trimming took 7 bases from V and 8 from J; bases not matched to a gene: 1. CDR3 size: 12 residues. Looked up from germline, CDR1 is MNHEY and CDR2 is SMNVEV (reference sequence). The CDR3 loop reads CASTTGDSPLHF. DNA for the CDR3: TGTGCCAGCACGACAGGGGATTCACCCCTCCACTTT.

This chain links TRBV4-3 with TRBJ2-1; 7 positions match TRBD2. J was trimmed by 8 bases and V by 1 base; bases with no gene match: 5. This CDR3 comprises 14 residues. Germline assignment: CDR1 LGHNA and CDR2 YSLEER. DNA for the CDR3: TGCGCCAGCAGCCAAGGGACTAGTTGGTATGAGCAGTTCTTC. Translation gives CASSQGTSWYEQFF.

The genes are TRBV9 and TRBJ1-1; maybe TRBD1 (6 bases). CDR1 is SGDLS and CDR2 is YYNGEE in the germline V gene. V lost 4 bases to trimming and J lost 1 base, with 11 bases between them. The CDR3 is 14 amino acids. CDR3 region: CASSPQGQNTEAFF. Here the CDR3 DNA reads TGTGCCAGCAGCCCACAGGGCCAGAACACTGAAGCTTTCTTT.

The CDR3 loop is CASRTGYTDTQYF. CDR3 sequence (DNA): TGTGCCAGTCGTACAGGGTACACAGATACGCAGTATTTT. V and J are TRBV19 and TRBJ2-3; tentatively, D is TRBD1 (6 bases). Germline V gives CDR1 LNHDA, CDR2 SQIVND (reference sequence). Trimming stripped 8 bases from V and 2 bases from J, with 11 bases between. CDR3 length: 13 residues.

V is TRBV9 and J is TRBJ2-2, with unresolved D. Germline V gives CDR1 SGDLS, CDR2 YYNGEE. The CDR3 covers 14 residues. Trimming pared 2 bases from V and 3 bases from J, leaving 8 bases between. Here the CDR3 reads CASSVLQYTGELFF. The CDR3, as DNA: TGTGCCAGCAGCGTTCTGCAGTACACCGGGGAGCTGTTTTTT.

The rearrangement joins TRBV5-1 to TRBJ2-3; D is perhaps TRBD2 (5 bases). This CDR3 region has 14 residues. CDR1 is SGHRS and CDR2 is YFSETQ in the germline V gene. V dropped 0 bases and J dropped 8 bases, with 13 bases sitting between them. The CDR3 coding sequence is TGCGCCAGCAGCTTGGGGGCGGGTGAGGGTACGCAGTATTTT. It translates to CASSLGAGEGTQYF.

This rearrangement joins TRBV5-8 to TRBJ2-3; D remains ambiguous. This CDR3 has 14 residues. The ends were cut back, 0 bases at V and 0 bases at J, with 5 bases in the middle. The germline V gene encodes CDR1 SGHTS and CDR2 YDEGEE. The DNA of the CDR3 is TGTGCCAGCAGCTTGGCCCCTAGCACAGATACGCAGTATTTT. Protein sequence: CASSLAPSTDTQYF.

This clone was found a few times. CDR3 sequence: CASSLVLAYEQYF. The CDR3 DNA reads TGTGCCAGCAGCTTAGTGCTAGCCTACGAGCAGTACTTC. The V call is TRBV7-8, the J call TRBJ2-7; D unresolved. In germline, CDR1 is SGHVS, CDR2 FQNEAQ. This CDR3 has 13 residues. Trimming took 1 base from V and 2 from J, leaving 6 bases between them.

The chain employs TRBV18 and TRBJ2-1, with D hard to call. Germline-derived CDR1 and CDR2 are KGHSH and LQKENI. This CDR3 is built from 14 residues. Trimming shortened V by 5 bases and J by 3 bases, and 11 bases separated the two germline ends. As DNA, the CDR3 is TGTGCCAGCTCATCAGCGACCGTCTACAATGAGCAGTTCTTC. Protein product: CASSSATVYNEQFF.

V and J are TRBV11-2 and TRBJ1-1; TRBD1 might be the D (6 bases). Trimming took 5 bases from V and 1 from J, leaving 14 bases between them. The CDR3 has 15 residues. The germline CDR1 and CDR2 sequences are SGHAT and FQNNGV. CDR3 bases: TGTGCCAGCAGCCGGAGGACAGCCGGGAACACTGAAGCTTTCTTT. This translates into CASSRRTAGNTEAFF.

Details on this clone: The junction shows a germline mismatch at one end, possibly a read error. The sample holds other DNA sequences that translate to the same CDR3. V gene TRBV29-1 combines with J gene TRBJ1-1; possibly TRBD1 for D (6 bases). Germline CDR1 is SQVTM and CDR2 is ANQGSEA. The CDR3 sequence is 13 residues long. The CDR3 loop is CSVDQAGDTEAFF. The DNA for the CDR3 is TGCAGCGTTGATCAAGCAGGGGACACTGAAGCCTTCTTT.

This chain links TRBV6-5 with TRBJ1-5; D not resolved. The germline CDR1 and CDR2 sequences are MNHEY and SVGAGI. The CDR3 has 12 amino acids. Trimming pared 6 bases from V and 6 bases from J, leaving 9 bases between. The CDR3 DNA is TGTGCCAGCAGCCCCACCGGTCAGCCCCAGCATTTT. Residues: CASSPTGQPQHF.